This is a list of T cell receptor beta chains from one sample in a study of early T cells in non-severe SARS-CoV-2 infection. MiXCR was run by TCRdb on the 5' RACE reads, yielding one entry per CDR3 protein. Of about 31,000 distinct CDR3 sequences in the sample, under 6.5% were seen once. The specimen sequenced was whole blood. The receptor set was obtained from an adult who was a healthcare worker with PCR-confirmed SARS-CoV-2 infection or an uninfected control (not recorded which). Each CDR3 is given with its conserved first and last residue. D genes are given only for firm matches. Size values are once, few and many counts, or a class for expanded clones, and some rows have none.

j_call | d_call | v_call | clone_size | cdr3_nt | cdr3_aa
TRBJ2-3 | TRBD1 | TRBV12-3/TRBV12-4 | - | TGTGTCAGCAGCCCGGGACAGGGGCACACAGATACGCAGTATTTT | CVSSPGQGHTDTQYF
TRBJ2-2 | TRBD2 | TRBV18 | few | TGTGCCAGCTCACCAAGACTAGCGGCGAACACCGGGGAGCTGTTTTTT | CASSPRLAANTGELFF
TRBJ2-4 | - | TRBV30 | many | TGTGCCTGGAGTAAGGACCAAAAAAACATTCAGTACTTC | CAWSKDQKNIQYF
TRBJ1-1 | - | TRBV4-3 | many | TGCGCCAGCAGCCAATTTGGAAGGGACACTGAAGCTTTCTTT | CASSQFGRDTEAFF
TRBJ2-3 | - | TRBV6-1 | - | TGTGCCAGCAGGGCTGGGTTAGATACGCAGTATTTT | CASRAGLDTQYF
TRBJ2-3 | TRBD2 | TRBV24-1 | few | TGTGCCACCAGTGAGCCTGGACTAGCGGGAGAGTTGGGCACAGATACGCAGTATTTT | CATSEPGLAGELGTDTQYF
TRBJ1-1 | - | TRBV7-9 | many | TGTGCCAGCAGCGCACAGCCGAACACTGAAGCTTTCTTT | CASSAQPNTEAFF
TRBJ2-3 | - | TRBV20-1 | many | TGCAGTGCTCATCCCTCGGGGGCCTCCACAGATACGCAGTATTTT | CSAHPSGASTDTQYF
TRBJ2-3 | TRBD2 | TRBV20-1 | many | TGCAGTGCTATAGCGGGAAGCACAGATACGCAGTATTTT | CSAIAGSTDTQYF
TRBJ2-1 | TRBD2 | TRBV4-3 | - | TGCGCCAGCAGCGAATGGGGGACTAGCTATGAGCAGTTCTTC | CASSEWGTSYEQFF
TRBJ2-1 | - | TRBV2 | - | TGTGCCAGCAGTGTATCCCAGTACAATGAGCAGTTCTTC | CASSVSQYNEQFF
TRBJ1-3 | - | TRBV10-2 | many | TGCGCCAGCAGTGAATGGGAATCCTCTGGAAACACCATATATTTT | CASSEWESSGNTIYF
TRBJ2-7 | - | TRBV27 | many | TGTGCCAGCAGTTGGGCGGTTCGCTACGAGCAGTACTTC | CASSWAVRYEQYF
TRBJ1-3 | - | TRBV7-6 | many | TGTGCCAGCAGCTTAGCCTTGGGCCTTCCGTCAGGAAACACCATATATTTT | CASSLALGLPSGNTIYF
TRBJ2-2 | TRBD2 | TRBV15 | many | TGTGCCACCAGCAGAGATCTGCGGGGGGGCCGGGGTACCGGGGAGCTGTTTTTT | CATSRDLRGGRGTGELFF